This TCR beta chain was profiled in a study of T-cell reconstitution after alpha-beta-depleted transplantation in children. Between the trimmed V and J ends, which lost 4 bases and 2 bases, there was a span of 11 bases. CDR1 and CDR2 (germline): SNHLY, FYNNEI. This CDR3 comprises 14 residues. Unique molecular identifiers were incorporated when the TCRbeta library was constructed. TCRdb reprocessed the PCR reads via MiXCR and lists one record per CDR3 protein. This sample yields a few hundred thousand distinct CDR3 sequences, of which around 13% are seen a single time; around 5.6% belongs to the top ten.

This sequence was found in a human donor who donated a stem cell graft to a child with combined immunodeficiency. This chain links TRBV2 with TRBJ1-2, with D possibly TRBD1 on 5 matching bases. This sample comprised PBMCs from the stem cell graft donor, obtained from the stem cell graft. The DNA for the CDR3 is TGTGCCAGCAGTGTAGGCAGGACAAACTATGGCTACACCTTC. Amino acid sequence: CASSVGRTNYGYTF.